The next 8 T cell receptor beta chains were all read from a single sample in a study of blood T cell repertoires in COVID-19. Profiling relied on immunoSEQ multiplex PCR, and the TCRdb table lists in-frame clones only, not all of them. The sample shows under 250,000 clones, 70% to 85% of them seen only once. Sequenced material: PBMCs or T cells enriched from blood (not recorded which). All receptors derive from a man between 60 and 70 years old who had recovered from COVID-19.

This clone occurred once. J is TRBJ1-1 and V is TRBV29-1; D is possibly TRBD1 (5 bases). Trimming removed 0 bases at V and 3 bases at J, with 17 bases between. This CDR3 contains 16 residues. CDR1 SQVTM and CDR2 ANQGSEA come from the germline V gene. The CDR3, as DNA: TGCAGCGTTGAAGACCACGGGTCGGGGGGACACACTGAAGCTTTCTTT. Its protein is CSVEDHGSGGHTEAFF.

This chain links TRBV4-3 with TRBJ2-4; 7 bases map to TRBD1. V dropped 0 bases and J dropped 4; count of bases not matched to a gene: 3. The CDR3 runs to 15 residues. Looked up from germline, CDR1 is LGHNA and CDR2 is YSLEER. CDR3 in DNA: TGCGCCAGCAGCCAAGAACAGGGGTGGAAAAACATTCAGTACTTC. Residues: CASSQEQGWKNIQYF.

V and J are TRBV30 and TRBJ1-1; 7 bases fit TRBD1. This CDR3 is built from 13 residues. Germline CDR1 GTSNPN, CDR2 SVGIG (reference sequence). V trimming: 1 base; J trimming: 3 bases; junction bases outside the gene matches: 2. The CDR3 DNA is TGTGCCTGGAGTGGTGACAGGGACACTGAAGCTTTCTTT. Translated, it gives CAWSGDRDTEAFF.

This chain connects TRBV19 to TRBJ1-6; 7 bases are shared with TRBD1. This CDR3 has 14 amino acids. V shed 4 bases, J shed 8 bases, and the junction held 5 bases outside the gene matches. Germline loops: CDR1 LNHDA, CDR2 SQIVND (reference sequence). The CDR3 DNA reads TGTGCCAGTAGTAAGGACAGGAGAGATTCACCCCTCCACTTT. It translates to CASSKDRRDSPLHF.

V gene TRBV4-2 combines with J gene TRBJ2-3; TRBD2 agrees at 8 bases. The V segment lost 1 base and the J segment 4 bases; nucleotides outside the gene matches: 4. CDR1 and CDR2 (germline): LGHNA, YNFKEQ. The CDR3 spans 15 residues. The chain's CDR3 is CASSQGGGPADTQYF. CDR3 sequence (DNA): TGTGCCAGCAGCCAAGGCGGGGGGCCGGCAGATACGCAGTATTTT.

The rearrangement joins TRBV30 to TRBJ1-2; D is perhaps TRBD1 (6 bases). The CDR3 runs to 16 residues. The ends were cut back, 4 bases at V and 4 bases at J, with 22 bases in the middle. The germline V gene encodes CDR1 GTSNPN and CDR2 SVGIG (reference sequence). The CDR3 nucleotides are TGTGCCTGGACCCTAATAACCGGACAGTATTCCTATGGCTACACCTTC. Protein sequence: CAWTLITGQYSYGYTF.

The CDR3 here is CASSFQGAVGTEAFF. The CDR3 bases are TGCGCCAGCAGCTTTCAGGGGGCGGTGGGCACTGAAGCTTTCTTT. This chain uses TRBV5-1 with TRBJ1-1; 8 positions match TRBD1. The CDR3 is 15 residues long. Germline-derived CDR1 and CDR2 are SGHRS and YFSETQ. With 2 bases clipped from V and 4 bases from J, the junction kept 7 bases outside the gene matches.

The V call is TRBV3-1 (or the pseudogene TRBV3-2), the J call TRBJ1-4; 9 positions match TRBD1. V was pared by 1 base and J by 8 bases, with 2 bases of the junction left unmatched. The CDR3 length is 14 residues. From germline, CDR1 is LGHDT and CDR2 YNNKEL (reference sequence). Here the CDR3 reads CASSQGGQGEKLFF. The DNA of the CDR3 is TGTGCCAGCAGCCAAGGTGGACAGGGGGAAAAACTGTTTTTT.